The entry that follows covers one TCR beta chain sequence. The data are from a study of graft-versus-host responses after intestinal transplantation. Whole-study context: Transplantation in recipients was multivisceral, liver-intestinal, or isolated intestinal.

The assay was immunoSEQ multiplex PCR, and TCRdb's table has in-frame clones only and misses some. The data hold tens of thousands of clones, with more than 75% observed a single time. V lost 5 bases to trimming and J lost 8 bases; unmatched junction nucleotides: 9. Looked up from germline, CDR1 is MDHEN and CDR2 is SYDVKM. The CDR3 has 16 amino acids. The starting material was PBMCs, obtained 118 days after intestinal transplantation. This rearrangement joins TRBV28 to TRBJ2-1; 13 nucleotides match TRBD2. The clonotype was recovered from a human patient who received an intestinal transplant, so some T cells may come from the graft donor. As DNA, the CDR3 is TGTGCCAGCAGTATATCTGGACTAGCGGGAGTCTATGAGCAGTTCTTC. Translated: CASSISGLAGVYEQFF.